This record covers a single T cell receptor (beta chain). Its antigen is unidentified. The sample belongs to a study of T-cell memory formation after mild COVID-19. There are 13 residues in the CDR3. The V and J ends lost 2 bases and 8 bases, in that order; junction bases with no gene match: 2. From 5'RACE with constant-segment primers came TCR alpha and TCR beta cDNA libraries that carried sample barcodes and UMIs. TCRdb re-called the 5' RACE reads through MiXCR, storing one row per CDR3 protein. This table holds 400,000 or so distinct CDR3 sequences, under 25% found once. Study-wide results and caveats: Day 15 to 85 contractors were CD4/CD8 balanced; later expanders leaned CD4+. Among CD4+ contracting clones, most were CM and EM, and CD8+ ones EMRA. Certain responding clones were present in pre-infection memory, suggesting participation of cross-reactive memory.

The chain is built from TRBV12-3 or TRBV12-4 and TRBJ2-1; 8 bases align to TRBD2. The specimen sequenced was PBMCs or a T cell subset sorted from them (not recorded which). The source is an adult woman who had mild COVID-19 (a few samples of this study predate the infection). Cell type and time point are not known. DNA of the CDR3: TGTGCCAGCAGTTTAAGCGGGGGCTATGAGCAGTTCTTC. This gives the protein CASSLSGGYEQFF.